One T cell receptor beta chain is described in this entry. Its recognized antigen is unknown. One base away there is no much larger clone; base qualities are not given. The library was obtained by 5' RACE. TCRdb lists the instrument as NextSeq 500. To allow correction of PCR and sequencing errors, the TCR library protocol tagged every TCR cDNA molecule with a unique molecular identifier. As for the authors' bioinformatics: Decombinator tools were used for TCR identification, UMI-based error correction and CDR3 extraction. TCRs above a frequency of 2 per 1,000, corresponding to the top 1% of the tumor frequency distribution, were defined as expanded. Rényi diversity was computed with the R vegan package after subsampling each repertoire 100 times to 5,000 TCRs. CDR3 similarity networks were built from amino acid triplet string-kernel similarity, with CDR3s being connected when pairwise similarity was above 0.82. TCRdb applied fastp at Q25 and MiXCR to the public reads, then kept only in-frame beta chains. Each CDR3 protein appears once, grouped with its most common genes and DNA. Here the V and J calls rest on TCRdb's processing, not on the authors' analysis. The sample includes about 120,000 distinct CDR3 sequences, with roughly an eighth observed a single time. Of the sample, around 17% falls within the top ten clones.

From cysteine to phenylalanine, the CDR3 is 16 amino acids long. Only the CDR3 DNA is retained, 48 bases long and in frame from the first base. The V end loses 0 bases and the J end loses 3 bases, and a stretch of 11 bases separates them. The germline V gene gives CDR1 as LGHNA and CDR2 as YNFKEQ. What this sample's time point label stands for: blood at routine non-recurrence follow-up after resection. TCR sequencing used whole RNA extracted from tumor and nontumor lung tissue, or from cryopreserved PBMC samples, without cell sorting. A patient was chosen for TCR sequencing only when enough RNA was available from at least two tumor regions. The entry originates in a study of spatial heterogeneity in lung cancer (dated by TCRdb to the late 2010s). Study-level background: The donors were about 71 patients from the lung TRACERx cohort who had early-stage, untreated non-small cell lung cancer. Follow-up PBMC samples were sequenced whenever available, and the median time to follow-up was 2 to 3 years after resection. Beta-chain transcripts were consistently detected in greater numbers than alpha-chain transcripts, which likely reflects a higher abundance of beta-chain transcripts. In the raw uncorrected reads, each unique combination of TCR and UMI appeared on average more than ten times. TCR alpha and beta repertoires were quantitatively compared across multiple tumor regions, matched nontumor lung and blood in non-small cell lung cancer. Nonsynonymous mutation counts, determined by whole-exome sequencing of tumor tissue, were related to features of the TCR repertoire. Both alpha and beta chains were TCR-sequenced in samples taken at surgery, namely 220 tumor regions, 62 to 70 matched nontumor lung samples and 50 to 60 PBMC samples.

Study-level results and caveats: Confirming at a functional level the hypothesis that regional TCRs recognize regional mutations was considered to require additional single-cell paired TCR alpha and beta sequencing. Ubiquitous expanded tumor TCRs showed up in blood more often at tumor resection than at routine follow-up. Only roughly 13 patients were included in the comparisons of baseline and follow-up blood repertoires.

This specimen was PBMCs, taken at follow-up. The chain uses TRBV4-2 and TRBJ1-4; the D gene cannot be resolved reliably. This receptor was taken from a male donor with early-stage non-small cell lung cancer. The sequenced DNA is TGTGCCAGCAGCCAAGAATTAGGTGGGGCTAATGAAAAACTGTTTTTT. Translated, this gives CASSQELGGANEKLFF.